This entry is about one T cell receptor beta chain. Its antigen remains unidentified. The sample originates from a study of T cell responses to AZD1222 COVID-19 vaccine. Study results and caveats: Donors, mostly white British, included more females; clonal diversity was possibly underestimated. Within unmutated variant regions lay the reported targets of nearly half of spike-specific TCRs. Without day 14 samples, only post-peak T cell repertoires were studied.

TCRdb's table, derived via immunoSEQ multiplex PCR, lists solely in-frame clones and lacks some. The sample includes about 97,000 clones, 85% to 90% of them seen just once. Germline CDR1 reads SGDLS; CDR2 reads YYNGEE. V gave up 2 bases and J gave up 0 bases, with 11 bases separating them. The CDR3 totals 16 residues. The sequence was obtained from an adult in good health. The chain joins TRBV9 to TRBJ1-4, with TRBD1 as a possible D gene (5 bases). Sequences were derived from peripheral blood, sampled on day 0 of AZD1222 vaccination. This CDR3 reads CASSVGPTATNEKLFF. The CDR3 coding sequence is TGTGCCAGCAGCGTCGGCCCGACAGCAACTAATGAAAAACTGTTTTTT.